Listed here are 11 T cell receptor beta chains from one sample, sequenced in a study of blood T cell repertoires in COVID-19. The protocol was immunoSEQ multiplex PCR, while the TCRdb copy is restricted to in-frame clones and leaves out a portion. In the table there are 140,000 to 150,000 clones, over 80% of which are singletons. Sequencing was carried out using peripheral blood. These receptors were collected from a woman aged 45-59 years with acute or convalescent COVID-19.

V is TRBV11-2 and J is TRBJ2-7, with a possible D match to TRBD2 (6 bases). Germline CDR1 is SGHAT and CDR2 is FQNNGV. This CDR3 comprises 17 residues. Trimming pared 3 bases from V and 2 bases from J, leaving 20 bases between. The CDR3 DNA reads TGTGCCAGCAGCTTCGGTTTCGGGGGAGCGAAGGCCTACGAGCAGTACTTC. Translating it yields CASSFGFGGAKAYEQYF.

The rearrangement links TRBV5-1 to TRBJ1-1; D may be TRBD1 (6 bases). The CDR3 sequence is 16 residues long. Trimming removed 1 base from V and 4 bases from J, with 17 bases in between. Germline CDR1 is SGHRS and CDR2 is YFSETQ. The DNA of the CDR3 is TGCGCCAGCAGCTTGAACAGGGTAATGGAAGGCACTGAAGCTTTCTTT. This codes for CASSLNRVMEGTEAFF.

The rearrangement joins TRBV7-2 to TRBJ2-3; D may be TRBD2 (5 bases). The CDR3 sequence is 15 residues long. With 5 bases removed from V and 4 bases from J, the gap between germline ends came to 16 bases. Germline lookup yields CDR1 SGHTA and CDR2 FQGNSA. CDR3 sequence reads: CASSVLGDVPDTQYF. The CDR3 DNA is TGTGCCAGCAGCGTACTAGGTGATGTGCCAGATACGCAGTATTTT.

The chain couples TRBV7-2 to TRBJ2-1, with 8 nucleotides matching TRBD1. V trimming: 5 bases; J trimming: 3 bases; junction bases outside the gene matches: 6. This CDR3 comprises 15 residues. Germline lookup yields CDR1 SGHTA and CDR2 FQGNSA. CDR3 DNA sequence: TGTGCCAGCAGCCGTGACGGGACAGGCTACAATGAGCAGTTCTTC. Protein product: CASSRDGTGYNEQFF.

The chain recombines TRBV7-3 with TRBJ1-2; no clear D. This CDR3 comprises 13 residues. The germline V gene encodes CDR1 SGHTA and CDR2 FQGTGA. V was cut by 3 bases and J by 0 bases, with 5 bases left in between. DNA for the CDR3: TGTGCCAGCAGCTTTAATTCTAACTATGGCTACACCTTC. Its translation: CASSFNSNYGYTF.

The chain uses TRBV6-6 and TRBJ2-7; TRBD1 agrees at 7 bases. Germline values: CDR1 MNHNY, CDR2 SVGAGI (reference sequence). This CDR3 contains 13 residues. V lost 6 bases and J lost 3; bases outside the gene matches: 5. This CDR3 is CASRWGQSYEQYF. Here the CDR3 DNA reads TGTGCCAGCAGGTGGGGACAGAGCTACGAGCAGTACTTC.

V and J are TRBV5-1 and TRBJ1-2; a weak D match, TRBD1 (5 bases). V gave up 4 bases and J gave up 7 bases, with 14 bases separating them. Germline V CDR1 and CDR2: SGHRS, YFSETQ. The CDR3 has 13 amino acids. DNA of the CDR3: TGCGCCAGCAGCCAGGCTGGACACCTTGGCTACACCTTC. It specifies CASSQAGHLGYTF.

CDR3 sequence (DNA): TGCGCCAGCAGCTTGGGACTAGCTAACAATGAGCAGTTCTTC. Translation: CASSLGLANNEQFF. The chain carries TRBV5-1 and TRBJ2-1; 7 bases are shared with TRBD2. This CDR3 region has 14 residues. The V gene end was trimmed by 0 bases and the J gene end by 5 bases; junction bases not matched to a gene: 2. Germline V CDR1 and CDR2: SGHRS, YFSETQ.

The sample holds one count of this clone. The J gene is TRBJ2-7, the V gene TRBV7-9; no reliable D call. The germline V gene has CDR1 SEHNR and CDR2 FQNEAQ (reference sequence). The CDR3 has 15 residues. The germline V and J ends were trimmed by 1 base and 2 bases, with 12 bases remaining between them. The CDR3: CASSLVVSYPYEQYF. Written as DNA, the CDR3 is TGTGCCAGCAGCTTAGTAGTCTCGTACCCCTACGAGCAGTACTTC.

The chain carries TRBV24-1 and TRBJ1-4; D is possibly TRBD1 (5 bases). The V end was cut by 9 bases, the J end by 2 bases, with 12 bases between. CDR3 length: 14 amino acids. Germline loops: CDR1 KGHDR, CDR2 SFDVKD. Written as DNA, the CDR3 is TGTGCCACCGGGTTCAGGGTCACTAATGAAAAACTGTTTTTT. This sequence encodes CATGFRVTNEKLFF.

This chain joins TRBV7-9 and TRBJ2-2; no definite D call. V lost 2 bases and J 7 bases, leaving 8 bases between the germline ends. This CDR3 has 13 amino acids. The germline V gene encodes CDR1 SEHNR and CDR2 FQNEAQ (reference sequence). Here the CDR3 reads CASSLLDFGELFF. DNA of the CDR3: TGTGCCAGCAGCTTACTTGACTTCGGGGAGCTGTTTTTT.